This TCR beta chain was recorded in a study of blood T cell repertoires in COVID-19. In the original analysis: Reference gene primer amplification gave nucleated cell count estimates. Using immunoSEQ multiplex PCR, the repertoire was profiled, and TCRdb retains in-frame clones only, with some absent. V, J and clone size are taken as reported in that table, and D and trimming were inferred from the DNA itself. Of around 250,000 clones listed, 80% to 85% are singletons. The CDR3 runs 14 residues. Losses at the gene ends were 9 bases for V and 2 bases for J; bases not matched to a gene: 9. Per germline, CDR1 SGHRS and CDR2 YFSETQ. Everyone who took part was 18 to 89 years old, and they came from fewer than 25 US areas. Two negative PCRs, clearance, or symptom resolution had been documented for recovered Cohort 3 donors.

The source is a man aged 45 to 65 who had recovered from COVID-19. The chain employs TRBV5-1 and TRBJ2-3, with TRBD2 matching over 7 bases. The specimen sequenced was PBMCs or T cells enriched from blood (not recorded which). CDR3 in amino acids: CATQWGGFTDTQYF. CDR3 nucleotides: TGCGCCACCCAGTGGGGGGGTTTCACAGATACGCAGTATTTT.